These 9 T cell receptor beta chains were sequenced from one sample in a study of blood T cell repertoires in COVID-19. Profiled with immunoSEQ multiplex PCR; TCRdb holds only in-frame clones, not every one. The sample lists 300,000 to 400,000 clones, roughly 88% seen once, with 0.95% to 1% in the top ten. The sample taken for sequencing was PBMCs or T cells enriched from blood (not recorded which). These receptors were collected from a woman aged 30 to 39 with acute COVID-19.

The chain is built from TRBV2 and TRBJ1-2; D might be TRBD1 (5 bases). Trimming pared 4 bases from V and 4 bases from J, leaving 19 bases between. Germline assignment: CDR1 SNHLY and CDR2 FYNNEI. There are 16 residues in the CDR3. The CDR3 bases are TGTGCCAGCAGTGGCCTTAAGGGGATGGCTAGCTATGGCTACACCTTC. Its translation: CASSGLKGMASYGYTF.

The chain joins TRBV18 to TRBJ1-4; D ambiguous. This CDR3 is built from 13 residues. Germline lookup yields CDR1 KGHSH and CDR2 LQKENI. Deletions cut 6 bases from V and 8 bases from J, with 13 bases between. The CDR3 sequence: CASSFGLDEKLFF. The CDR3, as DNA: TGTGCCAGCTCTTTTGGACTAGACGAAAAACTGTTTTTT.

The chain employs TRBV9 and TRBJ2-1; 9 nucleotides match TRBD2. J lost 4 bases, V lost 0 bases, and 5 bases had no gene match. The germline CDR1 and CDR2 sequences are SGDLS and YYNGEE. The CDR3 is 16 amino acids. Written as DNA, the CDR3 is TGTGCCAGCAGCGTAGAGGGACTAGCTACTTACAATGAGCAGTTCTTC. It specifies CASSVEGLATYNEQFF.

The chain couples TRBV7-2 to TRBJ2-7; 8 bases are a match to TRBD2. This CDR3 has 16 amino acids. Per the germline V gene, CDR1 is SGHTA and CDR2 is FQGNSA. V gave up 3 bases and J gave up 0 bases; unmatched junction bases: 7. In DNA form, the CDR3 reads TGTGCCAGCAGCTTCTCCAGCGGGGGCTTCTCCTACGAGCAGTACTTC. Its protein product is CASSFSSGGFSYEQYF. The whole variable domain, remainder taken from reference TRBV7-2 and TRBJ2-7, is GAGVSQSPSNKVTEKGKDVELRCDPISGHTALYWYRQSLGQGLEFLIYFQGNSAPDKSGLPSDRFSAERTGGSVSTLTIQRTQQEDSAVYLCASSFSSGGFSYEQYFGPGTRLTVT.

The chain has TRBV24-1 and TRBJ2-1; tentatively, D is TRBD2 (7 bases). With 10 bases removed from V and 0 bases from J, the gap between germline ends came to 9 bases. CDR3 length equals 13 residues. Germline-derived CDR1 and CDR2 are KGHDR and SFDVKD. In nucleotides, the CDR3 is TGTGCCACGAGGGGGGGCTCCTACAATGAGCAGTTCTTC. Protein sequence: CATRGGSYNEQFF.

In this sample, this clone turned up a few times. The gene calls are TRBV6-1 and TRBJ1-3; D perhaps matches TRBD1 (6 bases). V was trimmed by 0 bases and J by 3 bases, leaving 12 bases between them. CDR1 and CDR2 from the germline V gene are MNHNS and SASEGT. The length of the CDR3 is 16 residues. The CDR3 region is CASSEAFRGSGNTIYF. DNA for the CDR3: TGTGCCAGCAGTGAAGCCTTTAGGGGGAGTGGAAACACCATATATTTT.

This rearrangement joins TRBV21-1 to TRBJ1-6. TRBV21-1 is designated a pseudogene. CDR3 length: 16 residues. CDR3 loop: CASSKVPGTYNSPLHF. The DNA for the CDR3 is TGTGCCAGCAGCAAAGTCCCGGGAACGTATAATTCACCCCTCCACTTT.

The rearrangement uses TRBV27 and TRBJ2-7; 10 nucleotides line up with TRBD2. The ends lost 7 bases at V and 3 bases at J; junction bases unmatched: 12. Germline values: CDR1 MNHEY, CDR2 SMNVEV (reference sequence). The CDR3 is made up of 16 amino acids. This CDR3 reads CASTLGSSGGIYEQYF. The CDR3 bases are TGTGCCAGCACCCTTGGGTCTAGCGGGGGAATCTACGAGCAGTACTTC.

V is TRBV6-6 and J is TRBJ1-6, with D unresolved. V was trimmed by 5 bases and J by 5 bases, leaving 10 bases between them. The CDR3 contains 14 residues. Germline V CDR1 and CDR2: MNHNY, SVGAGI (reference sequence). In nucleotides, the CDR3 is TGTGCCAGCAGTCCCGCGGTGGATAATTCACCCCTCCACTTT. Translating gives CASSPAVDNSPLHF.